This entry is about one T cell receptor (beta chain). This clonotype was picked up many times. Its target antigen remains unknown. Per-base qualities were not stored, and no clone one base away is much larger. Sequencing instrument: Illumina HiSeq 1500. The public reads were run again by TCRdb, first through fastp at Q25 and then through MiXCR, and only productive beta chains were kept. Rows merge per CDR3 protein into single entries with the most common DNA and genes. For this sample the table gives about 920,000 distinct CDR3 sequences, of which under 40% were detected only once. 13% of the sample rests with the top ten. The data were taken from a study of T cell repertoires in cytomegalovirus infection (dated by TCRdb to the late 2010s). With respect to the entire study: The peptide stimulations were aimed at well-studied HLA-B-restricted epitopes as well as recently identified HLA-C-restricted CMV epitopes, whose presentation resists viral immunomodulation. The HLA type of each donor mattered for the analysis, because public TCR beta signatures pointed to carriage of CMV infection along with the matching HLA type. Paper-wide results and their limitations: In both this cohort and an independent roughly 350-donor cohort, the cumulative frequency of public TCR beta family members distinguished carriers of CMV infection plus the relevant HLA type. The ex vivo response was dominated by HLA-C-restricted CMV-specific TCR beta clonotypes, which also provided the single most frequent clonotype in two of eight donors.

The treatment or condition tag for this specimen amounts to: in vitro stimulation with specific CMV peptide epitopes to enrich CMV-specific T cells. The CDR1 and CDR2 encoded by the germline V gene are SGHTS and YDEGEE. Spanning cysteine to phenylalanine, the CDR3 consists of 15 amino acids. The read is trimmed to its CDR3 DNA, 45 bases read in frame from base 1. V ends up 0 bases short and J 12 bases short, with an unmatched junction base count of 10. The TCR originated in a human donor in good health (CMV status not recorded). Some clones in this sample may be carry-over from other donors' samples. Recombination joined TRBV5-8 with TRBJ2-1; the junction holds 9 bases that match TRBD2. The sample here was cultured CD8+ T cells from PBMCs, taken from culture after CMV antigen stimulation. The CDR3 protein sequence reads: CASSLVRGGISGQFF. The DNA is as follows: TGTGCCAGCAGCTTGGTGCGGGGGGGCATCTCTGGGCAGTTCTTC.